This is a list of T cell receptor beta chains from one sample in a study of patients and donors after allogeneic stem cell transplantation. TCRdb processed the RT-PCR reads anew with MiXCR; each CDR3 protein has one entry. The sample comprises some 230,000 distinct CDR3 sequences, around an eighth of which are singletons, and around a tenth rests with the top ten. Sequenced: blood, either unsorted or a sorted T cell fraction (not recorded which). The source is a human donor who was either an allogeneic HSCT recipient or a stem cell or donor lymphocyte infusion donor (not recorded which). It is not recorded whose cells these are; they may come from a transplant donor. Both conserved end residues are part of each CDR3. D genes are given only for firm matches. Clone size is shown for a subset of rows, as once, few, many or a class of expanded clone.

-,TRBJ2-7,TRBV20-1,-,CSARSMTTPEQYF,TGCAGTGCTAGATCCATGACTACGCCCGAGCAGTACTTC
-,TRBJ2-3,TRBV5-1,many,CASSLPTSTDTQYF,TGCGCCAGCAGCTTACCTACTAGCACAGATACGCAGTATTTT
-,TRBJ1-6,TRBV19,many,CASQTQGQANSPLHF,TGTGCCAGCCAAACTCAGGGGCAGGCCAATTCACCCCTCCACTTT
-,TRBJ2-3,TRBV19,few,CASSIDVYTDTQYF,TGTGCCAGTAGTATCGACGTTTACACAGATACGCAGTATTTT
TRBD1,TRBJ2-3,TRBV5-1,-,CASSSGTGFTDTQYF,TGCGCCAGCAGCTCCGGGACAGGTTTCACAGATACGCAGTATTTT
-,TRBJ1-5,TRBV7-2,few,CASSSRDGQPQHF,TGTGCCAGCAGCTCTAGGGACGGTCAGCCCCAGCATTTT
-,TRBJ2-7,TRBV13,many,CASSLSFNGSNYEQYF,TGTGCCAGCAGCTTAAGTTTCAACGGGAGTAACTACGAGCAGTACTTC
TRBD1,TRBJ2-7,TRBV5-1,few,CASSLRTGPYEQYF,TGCGCCAGCAGCTTGCGGACAGGGCCCTACGAGCAGTACTTC
-,TRBJ2-1,TRBV5-5,few,CASSSTGTDNEQFF,TGTGCCAGCAGCTCCACAGGTACCGACAATGAGCAGTTCTTC
TRBD1,TRBJ2-7,TRBV7-9,-,CASSPQGADQSYEQYF,TGTGCCAGCAGCCCACAGGGGGCCGACCAATCCTACGAGCAGTACTTC
-,TRBJ1-5,TRBV20-1,-,CSARDPGGQPQHF,TGCAGTGCTAGAGACCCGGGTGGGCAGCCCCAGCATTTT
-,TRBJ2-1,TRBV20-1,many,CSAHQWSPMSSYNEQFF,TGCAGTGCTCACCAGTGGTCACCCATGAGCTCCTACAATGAGCAGTTCTTC
-,TRBJ1-1,TRBV20-1,few,CSALAGVERLNTEAFF,TGCAGTGCTTTGGCAGGGGTTGAGAGGCTGAACACTGAAGCTTTCTTT